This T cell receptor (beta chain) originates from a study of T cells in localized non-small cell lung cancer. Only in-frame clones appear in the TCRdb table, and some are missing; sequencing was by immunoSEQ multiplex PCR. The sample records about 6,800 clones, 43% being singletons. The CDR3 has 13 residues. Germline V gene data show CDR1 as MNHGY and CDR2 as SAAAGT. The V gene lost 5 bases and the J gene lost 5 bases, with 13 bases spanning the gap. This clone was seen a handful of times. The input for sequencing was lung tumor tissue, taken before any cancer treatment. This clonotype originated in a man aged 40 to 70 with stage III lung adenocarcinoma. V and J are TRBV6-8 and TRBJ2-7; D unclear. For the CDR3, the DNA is TGTGCCAGCAGTCTAACGGTGCAGAACGAGCAGTACTTC. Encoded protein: CASSLTVQNEQYF.